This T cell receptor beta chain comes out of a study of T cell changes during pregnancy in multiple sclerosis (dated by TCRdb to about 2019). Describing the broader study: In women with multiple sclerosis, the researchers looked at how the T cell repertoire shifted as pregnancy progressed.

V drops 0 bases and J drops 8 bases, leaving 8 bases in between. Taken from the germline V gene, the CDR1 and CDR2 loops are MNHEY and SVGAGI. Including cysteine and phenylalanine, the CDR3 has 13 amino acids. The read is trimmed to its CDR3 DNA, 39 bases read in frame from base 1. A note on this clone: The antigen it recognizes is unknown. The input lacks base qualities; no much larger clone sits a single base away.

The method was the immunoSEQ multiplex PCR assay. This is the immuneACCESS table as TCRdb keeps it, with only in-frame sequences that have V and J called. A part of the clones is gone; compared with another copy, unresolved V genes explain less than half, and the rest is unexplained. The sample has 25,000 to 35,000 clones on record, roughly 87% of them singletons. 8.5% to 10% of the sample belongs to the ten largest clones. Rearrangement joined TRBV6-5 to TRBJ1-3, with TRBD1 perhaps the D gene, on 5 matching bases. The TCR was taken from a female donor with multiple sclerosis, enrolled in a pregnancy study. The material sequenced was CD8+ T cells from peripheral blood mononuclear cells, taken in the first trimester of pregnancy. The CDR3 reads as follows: CASSYSQEDTIYF. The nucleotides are TGTGCCAGCAGTTACTCACAGGAAGACACCATATATTTT.